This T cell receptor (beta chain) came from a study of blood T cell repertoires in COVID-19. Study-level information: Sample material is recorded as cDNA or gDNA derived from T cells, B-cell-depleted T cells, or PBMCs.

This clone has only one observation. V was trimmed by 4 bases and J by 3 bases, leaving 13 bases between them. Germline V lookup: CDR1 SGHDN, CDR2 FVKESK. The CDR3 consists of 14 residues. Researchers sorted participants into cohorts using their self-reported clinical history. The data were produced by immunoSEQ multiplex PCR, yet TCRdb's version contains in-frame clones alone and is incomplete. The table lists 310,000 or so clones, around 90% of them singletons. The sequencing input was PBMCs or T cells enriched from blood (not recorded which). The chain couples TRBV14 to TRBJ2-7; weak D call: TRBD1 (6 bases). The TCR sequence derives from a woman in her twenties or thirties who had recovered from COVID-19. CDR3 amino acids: CASSLTGQNYEQYF. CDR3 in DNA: TGTGCCAGCAGCCTTACAGGGCAAAACTACGAGCAGTACTTC.